A selection of T cell receptor beta chains follows, all from one sample in a study of cytomegalovirus exposure and HLA in healthy donors. Assay used: immunoSEQ multiplex PCR; TCRdb lists only in-frame clones, some missing. Of more than 130,000 clones listed, about 75% are singletons. The sample comprised PBMCs. The receptors come from a man between 18 and 35 years old in good health and CMV-seronegative. Both conserved end residues are part of each CDR3. The D gene is left open where the match is weak. Not all rows give a size; the values are once, few, many and, for expanded clones, a class.

CASSVTGQGVYNEQFF	TGTGCCAGCAGCGTAACGGGGCAGGGGGTATACAATGAGCAGTTCTTC	16	TRBV9	TRBD1	once	TRBJ2-1
CASSYSKGVGYTF	TGTGCCAGCAGTTACTCGAAGGGAGTCGGCTACACCTTC	13	TRBV6-5	-	once	TRBJ1-2
CASSQGPRGRTDTQYF	TGCGCCAGCAGCCAAGGACCCAGGGGGAGGACAGATACGCAGTATTTT	16	TRBV4-1	-	-	TRBJ2-3
CASSEGWGTGNEKLFF	TGTGCCAGCAGTGAAGGCTGGGGGACAGGGAATGAAAAACTGTTTTTT	16	TRBV2	TRBD1	-	TRBJ1-4
CASSRRTGIDEQFF	TGTGCCAGCAGCCGTAGGACAGGGATCGATGAGCAGTTCTTC	14	TRBV27	TRBD1	-	TRBJ2-1
CASSVGGTSSYEQYF	TGTGCCAGCAGCGTAGGCGGGACGAGCTCCTACGAGCAGTACTTC	15	TRBV9	-	few	TRBJ2-7
CASSAGVGNQPQHF	TGTGCCAGCTCCGCAGGGGTGGGCAATCAGCCCCAGCATTTT	14	TRBV6-5	-	-	TRBJ1-5
CATQRSFSYNEQFF	TGTGCCACCCAGCGGTCGTTCTCCTACAATGAGCAGTTCTTC	14	TRBV27	-	-	TRBJ2-1
CASRDPAGTGVNTEAFF	TGTGCCAGTAGGGACCCGGCCGGGACAGGGGTCAACACTGAAGCTTTCTTT	17	TRBV19	TRBD1	-	TRBJ1-1
CASSGRVGNQPQHF	TGTGCCAGCAGTGGCAGGGTGGGTAATCAGCCCCAGCATTTT	14	TRBV6-1	-	-	TRBJ1-5
CASSLVTGYYEQYF	TGTGCCAGCAGTTTAGTGACAGGGTACTACGAGCAGTACTTC	14	TRBV28	TRBD1	-	TRBJ2-7
CASSSRRENEQFF	TGTGCCAGCAGCTCACGGAGAGAGAATGAGCAGTTCTTC	13	TRBV6-1	-	once	TRBJ2-1
CASSLGGQGTGELFF	TGTGCCAGCAGCTTAGGGGGGCAGGGCACCGGGGAGCTGTTTTTT	15	TRBV11-2	-	once	TRBJ2-2
CAGGTSNTGELFF	TGTGCCGGGGGGACGTCGAACACCGGGGAGCTGTTTTTT	13	TRBV2	-	-	TRBJ2-2
CASTLTAGVSYNEQFF	TGTGCCAGCACACTGACGGCGGGAGTGTCCTACAATGAGCAGTTCTTC	16	TRBV11-2	TRBD2	-	TRBJ2-1
CASSLAGQADYNEQFF	TGTGCCAGCAGCTTAGCCGGTCAGGCCGACTACAATGAGCAGTTCTTC	16	TRBV7-2	-	-	TRBJ2-1
CASSLNPDNNEQFF	TGTGCCAGCAGCTTAAATCCAGATAACAATGAGCAGTTCTTC	14	TRBV7-6	-	-	TRBJ2-1
CASSVGRDRGEQYF	TGTGCCAGCAGCGTAGGGCGGGACAGGGGTGAGCAGTACTTC	14	TRBV9	TRBD1	-	TRBJ2-7
CASSLEGGIGTEAFF	TGCGCCAGCAGCTTGGAGGGCGGGATTGGCACTGAAGCTTTCTTT	15	TRBV5-1	-	-	TRBJ1-1
CASDRLAGTNEQFF	TGTGCCAGCGATAGGCTAGCGGGGACGAATGAGCAGTTCTTC	14	TRBV27	TRBD2	-	TRBJ2-1
CASSTGLAGGPEQFF	TGTGCCAGCAGTACGGGACTAGCGGGAGGGCCTGAGCAGTTCTTC	15	TRBV6-5	TRBD2	few	TRBJ2-1
CASSDSRLHSNQPQHF	TGTGCCAGCAGTGATTCGCGACTACATAGCAATCAGCCCCAGCATTTT	16	TRBV2	-	-	TRBJ1-5
CASRSQGASYEQYF	TGTGCCAGCAGGTCACAGGGGGCCTCCTACGAGCAGTACTTC	14	TRBV6-6	TRBD1	-	TRBJ2-7
CAISEPGTQETQYF	TGTGCCATCAGTGAACCGGGAACCCAAGAGACCCAGTACTTC	14	TRBV10-3	-	-	TRBJ2-5
CATSRDPGQPLPEQFF	TGTGCCACCAGCAGAGATCCAGGACAGCCTCTCCCTGAGCAGTTCTTC	16	TRBV15	-	-	TRBJ2-1
CASREPGQGVEKLFF	TGTGCCAGCAGAGAACCGGGACAGGGGGTTGAAAAACTGTTTTTT	15	TRBV6-1	TRBD1	-	TRBJ1-4
CSVDSLFGDRGRRNYGYTF	TGCAGCGTTGATTCGTTGTTTGGGGACAGGGGGCGTAGAAACTATGGCTACACCTTC	19	TRBV29-1	TRBD1	-	TRBJ1-2
CASSFGPGTGTGTEAFF	TGCGCCAGCAGCTTCGGCCCCGGGACAGGGACAGGCACTGAAGCTTTCTTT	17	TRBV5-1	TRBD1	-	TRBJ1-1
CASSEEVRRASYEQYF	TGTGCCAGCAGTGAAGAGGTTCGCAGGGCTTCCTACGAGCAGTACTTC	16	TRBV27	-	few	TRBJ2-7
CASSSPAGRTSGANVLTF	TGTGCCAGCAGTTCACCCGCGGGCCGTACATCTGGGGCCAACGTCCTGACTTTC	18	TRBV7-9	-	few	TRBJ2-6
CASSSQVGTGLGYTF	TGTGCCAGCAGCTCTCAAGTTGGGACAGGGCTCGGCTACACCTTC	15	TRBV7-9	TRBD1	once	TRBJ1-2
CATSGGVTGALGETQYF	TGTGCCACCAGCGGAGGAGTAACAGGGGCGCTCGGGGAGACCCAGTACTTC	17	TRBV15	TRBD1	once	TRBJ2-5
CASSRSGEFYEQYF	TGTGCCAGCAGCAGGTCCGGGGAATTCTACGAGCAGTACTTC	14	TRBV2	-	-	TRBJ2-7
CANSRDRENTEAFF	TGTGCCAACTCCCGGGACAGGGAGAACACTGAAGCTTTCTTT	14	TRBV2	TRBD1	-	TRBJ1-1
CASSWTGTYEQYF	TGCGCCAGCAGCTGGACAGGGACCTACGAGCAGTACTTC	13	TRBV5-1	TRBD1	-	TRBJ2-7
CASSFSESSGNTIYF	TGTGCCAGCAGTTTCTCTGAGAGCTCTGGAAACACCATATATTTT	15	TRBV28	-	-	TRBJ1-3
CASSGSGLAGLRTYNEQFF	TGTGCCAGCAGCGGATCGGGACTAGCGGGATTACGCACCTACAATGAGCAGTTCTTC	19	TRBV5-4	TRBD2	-	TRBJ2-1
CASSSGFSGNTIYF	TGTGCCAGCAGCTCAGGGTTTTCTGGAAACACCATATATTTT	14	TRBV7-9	-	-	TRBJ1-3
CASSVGPVSTDTQYF	TGTGCCAGCAGTGTGGGGCCCGTTAGCACAGATACGCAGTATTTT	15	TRBV6-1	-	once	TRBJ2-3
CASIYRDSYEQYF	TGTGCCAGCATCTACAGGGACTCCTACGAGCAGTACTTC	13	TRBV2	-	-	TRBJ2-7
CSITRTSGGFDTQYF	TGCAGCATTACCCGGACTAGCGGGGGCTTCGATACGCAGTATTTT	15	TRBV29-1	TRBD2	-	TRBJ2-3